The T cell receptor beta chain under discussion was sequenced for a study of cytomegalovirus exposure and HLA in healthy donors. Likely unrecorded immune exposures existed in these nominally healthy donors. Broader study findings: Later analysis identified a missense DCLRE1C variant that was linked to TCR beta V- and J-gene trimming.

Deletions cut 4 bases from V and 8 bases from J, with 8 bases between. The CDR3 runs to 10 residues. Germline lookup yields CDR1 SQVTM and CDR2 ANQGSEA. PCR was performed using 60 Vbeta and 13 Jbeta primers. The data were produced by immunoSEQ multiplex PCR, yet TCRdb's version contains in-frame clones alone and is incomplete. Of 150,000 or so clones detected, 65% to 85% appear once; the ten largest clones hold around 6.8%. Only a few counts were recorded for this clone. Its specificity is unknown. Sequencing was carried out using PBMCs. This receptor was obtained from a man aged 40-49 years in good health and CMV-seropositive. The genes are TRBV29-1 and TRBJ1-1; D unresolved. CDR3 in amino acids: CSVAHREAFF. The CDR3 DNA is TGCAGCGTTGCACACCGAGAAGCTTTCTTT.